This record covers a single TCR beta chain. What it recognizes is unknown. This record belongs to a study of T-cell reconstitution after alpha-beta-depleted transplantation in children. Study findings and constraints: Surviving recipient cells, namely T cells and thymic progenitors, were the source of high day-60 TCRbeta diversity in some patients. Reportedly, only several hundred clones from non-depleted graft cells drove alpha-beta T-cell counts at about two months. Newly made T cells mostly supplied T-cell counts and diversity one year after transplant.

V lost 4 bases and J lost 6; bases outside the gene matches: 3. This CDR3 has 15 residues. Germline V lookup: CDR1 SGHRS, CDR2 YFSETQ. The library targeted TCRbeta and was prepared with unique molecular identifiers. MiXCR was run by TCRdb on the PCR reads, yielding one entry per CDR3 protein. In the table there are 550,000 to 800,000 distinct CDR3 sequences, roughly 13% of which are singletons. The source is a girl aged 2 to 10 with congenital amegakaryocytic thrombocytopenia, due to receive a stem cell transplant. The rearrangement uses TRBV5-1 and TRBJ2-2; 13 bases agree with TRBD2. The starting material was PBMCs, obtained before TCRalphabeta/CD19-depleted stem cell transplant. In nucleotides, the CDR3 is TGCGCCAGCAGCCAACTAGCGGGAGGGCCCGGGGAGCTGTTTTTT. It is translated as CASSQLAGGPGELFF. The whole variable domain, remainder taken from reference TRBV5-1 and TRBJ2-2, is KAGVTQTPRYLIKTRGQQVTLSCSPISGHRSVSWYQQTPGQGLQFLFEYFSETQRNKGNFPGRFSGRQFSNSRSEMNVSTLELGDSALYLCASSQLAGGPGELFFGEGSRLTVL.